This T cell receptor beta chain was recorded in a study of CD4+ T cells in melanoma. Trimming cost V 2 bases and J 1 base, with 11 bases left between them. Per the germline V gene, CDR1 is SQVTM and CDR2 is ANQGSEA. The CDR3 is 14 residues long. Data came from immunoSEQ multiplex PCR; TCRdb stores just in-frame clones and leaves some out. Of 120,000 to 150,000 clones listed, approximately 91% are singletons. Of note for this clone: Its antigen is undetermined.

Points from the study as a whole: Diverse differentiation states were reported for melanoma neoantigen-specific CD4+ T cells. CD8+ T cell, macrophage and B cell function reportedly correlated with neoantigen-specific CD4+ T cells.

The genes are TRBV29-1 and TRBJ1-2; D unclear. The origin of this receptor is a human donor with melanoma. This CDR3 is CSVERDGVNYGYTF. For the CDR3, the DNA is TGCAGCGTTGAACGGGATGGGGTTAACTATGGCTACACCTTC.